This T cell receptor (beta chain) appears in the sequencing data of a study of response to subunit inactivated influenza vaccine. Study-wide results and caveats: The authors put forward the suggestion that each seasonal influenza vaccination may bring in only a limited number of new T cells.

One entry per CDR3 protein, called by TCRdb with MiXCR from the RT-PCR reads. The sample consists of about 160,000 distinct CDR3 sequences, approximately 11% of them appearing once. The germline gives CDR1 MNHEY, CDR2 SMNVEV (reference sequence). The V end was cut by 4 bases, the J end by 3 bases, with 15 bases between. The CDR3 is 15 amino acids. This clonotype was seen repeatedly, ten times or more. Antigen: not known. The rearrangement links TRBV27 to TRBJ2-5; D is unresolved. This receptor was taken from a man between 50 and 69 years old who received an inactivated influenza vaccine. The sequencing used CD8+ T cells sorted from PBMCs, collected less than 25 months after vaccination. Written as DNA, the CDR3 is TGTGCCAGCAGTTCCCACTGGATGTTCGAAGAGACCCAGTACTTC. Its protein product is CASSSHWMFEETQYF.